This passage covers 7 T cell receptor beta chains from one sample sequenced in a study of CXCR3-negative and CXCR3-positive naive CD8 T cells. Libraries of TRB cDNA were made by 5' RACE and carried UMIs. TCRdb re-called the 5' RACE reads and catalogs CDR3 proteins one per entry, DNA excluded. In all, the sample yields under 70,000 distinct CDR3 sequences. The sample comprised memory CD8+ T cells from blood. These TCRs come from a human donor in good health. Some clones in this sample may be carry-over from other donors' samples.

Here the CDR3 reads CASSEEGAGANVLTF. The V gene is TRBV6-1, the J gene TRBJ2-6; TCRdb outputs TRBD1, but without DNA this stays unchecked. The CDR3 extends over 15 amino acids. CDR1 is MNHNS, CDR2 SASEGT, per germline.

This CDR3 is CASSLGEESGELFF. The chain uses TRBV12-3 or TRBV12-4 and TRBJ2-2. This CDR3 is 14 amino acids long.

V gene TRBV7-9 combines with J gene TRBJ1-2. The CDR3 sequence is 15 residues long. CDR1 and CDR2 from the germline V gene are SEHNR and FQNEAQ (reference sequence). CDR3 sequence reads: CASSLLGNLDYGYTF.

CDR3: CSVRWWETQYF. The rearrangement joins TRBV29-1 to TRBJ2-5. CDR3 length: 11 amino acids. Germline values: CDR1 SQVTM, CDR2 ANQGSEA.

This sequence joins TRBV19 and TRBJ2-3; TCRdb selects TRBD1, and the lack of DNA leaves this call unchecked. The CDR3 has 15 amino acids. Germline CDR1 is LNHDA and CDR2 is SQIVND (reference sequence). The CDR3 is CASSVDRRFTDTQYF.

This chain connects TRBV29-1 to TRBJ2-7; TCRdb lists TRBD1, though no DNA is available to test this call. CDR3 length: 14 residues. Germline CDR1 reads SQVTM; CDR2 reads ANQGSEA. This CDR3 reads CSVQGQGAPYEQYF.

The rearrangement links TRBV29-1 to TRBJ1-1. Germline V gene data show CDR1 as SQVTM and CDR2 as ANQGSEA. The CDR3 has 12 residues. CDR3 protein: CSVDSMNTEAFF.